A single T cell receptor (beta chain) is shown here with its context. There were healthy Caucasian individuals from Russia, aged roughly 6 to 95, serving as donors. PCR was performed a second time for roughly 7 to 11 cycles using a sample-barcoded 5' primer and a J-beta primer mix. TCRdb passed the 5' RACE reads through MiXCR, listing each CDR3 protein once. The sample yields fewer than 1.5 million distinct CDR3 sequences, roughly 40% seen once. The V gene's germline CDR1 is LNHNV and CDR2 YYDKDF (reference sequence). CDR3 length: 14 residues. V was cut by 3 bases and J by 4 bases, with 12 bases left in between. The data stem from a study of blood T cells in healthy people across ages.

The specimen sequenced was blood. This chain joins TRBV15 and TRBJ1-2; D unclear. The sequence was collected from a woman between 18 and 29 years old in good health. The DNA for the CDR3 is TGTGCCACCAGCAGGCCCCCCGAGGGCTATGGCTACACCTTC. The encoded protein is CATSRPPEGYGYTF.